Below, 20 T cell receptor beta chains from the same sample are listed, as sequenced in a study of HIV-infected patients and healthy controls (dated by TCRdb to between 2012 and 2015). The library was generated by 5' RACE. The sequencer listed for this sample is Illumina MiSeq. TCRdb reworked the public reads: Q25 trimming with fastp, MiXCR clone assembly, productive beta chains retained. Under each unique CDR3 protein, matching rows form one entry showing the most common genes and DNA. The sample includes tens of thousands of distinct CDR3 sequences, with about 19% observed a single time. More than 1.4% of the sample rests with the top ten. Sequencing was done on a sample of CD4+ T cells from blood. The receptors here all came from a human donor in good health.

The gene calls are TRBV6-2 or TRBV6-3 and TRBJ2-1, with D unclear. V gave up 8 bases and J gave up 4 bases, with 6 bases separating them. Per the germline V gene, CDR1 is MNHEY and CDR2 is SVGEGT. This CDR3 has 11 amino acids. CDR3 amino acids: CASGRYNEQFF. CDR3 coding DNA: TGTGCCAGCGGACGGTACAATGAGCAGTTCTTC.

This chain joins TRBV5-5 and TRBJ1-5; 7 bases align to TRBD1. The length of the CDR3 is 13 residues. Germline V gene data show CDR1 as SGHKS and CDR2 as YYEKEE (reference sequence). V lost 4 bases and J lost 9; bases outside the gene matches: 7. The DNA of the CDR3 is TGTGCCAGCAGCCCTCAGGGGGACGTGCCCCAGCATTTT. Translating it yields CASSPQGDVPQHF.

This clonotype was observed at least ten times. This chain uses TRBV27 with TRBJ1-4; D call uncertain. CDR3 length: 17 residues. With 4 bases removed from V and 0 bases from J, the gap between germline ends came to 15 bases. Germline V gene sequence: CDR1 MNHEY, CDR2 SMNVEV (reference sequence). The CDR3 region is CASSSTPPGATNEKLFF. The CDR3 DNA follows: TGTGCCAGCAGTTCCACCCCACCCGGGGCAACTAATGAAAAACTGTTTTTT.

This chain uses TRBV10-3 with TRBJ1-3, with D hard to call. The CDR3 is made up of 15 amino acids. The germline V and J ends were trimmed by 6 bases and 0 bases, with 12 bases remaining between them. Germline V gives CDR1 ENHRY, CDR2 SYGVKD. Written as DNA, the CDR3 is TGTGCCATCAGCCATAGGAGAGACTCTGGAAACACCATATATTTT. Its translation is CAISHRRDSGNTIYF.

This clonotype was seen many times. For the CDR3, the DNA is TGTGCCAGCACCGACTACAGGATAAGGACTGGAAACACCATATATTTT. This encodes CASTDYRIRTGNTIYF. The rearrangement links TRBV5-5 to TRBJ1-3, with TRBD1 as a possible D gene (5 bases). In germline, CDR1 is SGHKS, CDR2 YYEKEE (reference sequence). This CDR3 is 16 amino acids long. Trimming pared 6 bases from V and 2 bases from J, leaving 18 bases between.

There are many counts of this clonotype. The chain combines TRBV11-2 with TRBJ1-1, with D tentatively TRBD1 (6 bases). The length of the CDR3 is 13 residues. V dropped 1 base and J dropped 11 bases, with 14 bases sitting between them. Germline CDR1 and CDR2: SGHAT and FQNNGV. The CDR3: CASSLGGGSPAFF. CDR3 sequence (DNA): TGTGCCAGCAGCTTAGGAGGGGGGTCACCCGCTTTCTTT.

There are many counts of this clonotype. This chain joins TRBV7-6 and TRBJ1-2; D not certain. The CDR3 is 13 amino acids. CDR1 is SGHVS and CDR2 is FNYEAQ in the germline V gene. Deletions cut 5 bases from V and 2 bases from J, with 9 bases between. CDR3 DNA: TGTGCCAGCAGCCCACAAGGCAACTATGGCTACACCTTC. The encoded protein is CASSPQGNYGYTF.

Ten or more counts support this clonotype. The gene calls are TRBV21-1 and TRBJ2-1; TRBD2, the table's D call, lacks a check against the DNA. TRBV21-1 is a known pseudogene. This CDR3 has 17 amino acids. CDR3 amino acids: CASSLSPGYGEINEQFF. The CDR3 DNA reads TGTGCCAGCAGCCTCTCCCCGGGCTACGGAGAAATAAATGAGCAGTTCTTC.

This clonotype showed up many times. The rearrangement links TRBV5-1 to TRBJ1-4; 7 bases align to TRBD1. Trimming cost V 5 bases and J 7 bases; bases outside gene matches: 14. The CDR3 length is 16 residues. Germline V gene lookup returns CDR1 SGHRS and CDR2 YFSETQ. The DNA for the CDR3 is TGCGCCAGCAGTTGGGGAACAGGGGAGAAGGGTGAAAAACTGTTTTTT. Protein sequence: CASSWGTGEKGEKLFF.

CDR3 DNA: TGTGCCAGCAGCTCTGGACGTCTAGGGACCCAGTACTTC. Residues: CASSSGRLGTQYF. V is TRBV12-3 or TRBV12-4 and J is TRBJ2-5, with no clear D. V lost 6 bases and J lost 7, with 15 bases in between. This CDR3 comprises 13 residues.

This chain joins TRBV5-1 and TRBJ1-1; 7 nucleotides align to TRBD1. The CDR3 has 13 amino acids. The germline V gene has CDR1 SGHRS and CDR2 YFSETQ. J gave up 4 bases and V 2 bases, and 2 bases lay outside the gene matches. The CDR3 DNA sequence: TGCGCCAGCAGCTTCCCAGGGGGCACTGAAGCTTTCTTT. This codes for CASSFPGGTEAFF.

The CDR3 sequence: CASSYSANTEAFF. CDR3 sequence (DNA): TGTGCCAGCAGTTACTCCGCTAACACTGAAGCTTTCTTT. The chain combines TRBV6-5 with TRBJ1-1; D gene unclear. CDR1 MNHEY and CDR2 SVGAGI come from the germline V gene. Trimming stripped 0 bases from V and 2 bases from J, with 4 bases between. CDR3 length: 13 amino acids.

The chain joins TRBV20-1 to TRBJ1-1, with 7 bases aligning to TRBD1. CDR1 is DFQATT, CDR2 SNEGSKA, per germline (reference sequence). The ends lost 2 bases at V and 1 base at J; junction bases unmatched: 10. The CDR3 runs to 16 residues. The CDR3 loop is CSARQGGVSRNTEAFF. The CDR3 DNA reads as TGCAGTGCTAGACAGGGGGGAGTGTCGAGGAACACTGAAGCTTTCTTT.

As to this clonotype: One junction end disagrees with the germline gene, perhaps due to a read error. V and J are TRBV6-1 and TRBJ1-1, with TRBD1 as a possible D gene (5 bases). Germline V CDR1 and CDR2: MNHNS, SASEGT. This CDR3 region has 13 residues. The CDR3 loop is CASANLRGTEAFF. CDR3 sequence (DNA): TGCGCCAGCGCAAATCTAAGGGGCACTGAAGCTTTCTTT.

This clonotype was picked up many times. The chain links TRBV18 to TRBJ1-1; D is perhaps TRBD1 (5 bases). Deletions cut 1 base from V and 0 bases from J, with 12 bases between. The CDR3 runs to 16 residues. Per the germline V gene, CDR1 is KGHSH and CDR2 is LQKENI. CDR3 nucleotide sequence: TGTGCCAGCTCACCACAGTTGGAGGGGATGAACACTGAAGCTTTCTTT. The encoded protein is CASSPQLEGMNTEAFF.

The chain links TRBV6-2 or TRBV6-3 to TRBJ1-6; D not resolved. CDR1 MNHEY and CDR2 SVGEGT come from the germline V gene. Between the trimmed V and J ends, which lost 8 bases and 7 bases, there was a span of 12 bases. This CDR3 contains 13 residues. The CDR3 reads CASEKMNNSPLHF. CDR3 DNA sequence: TGTGCCAGCGAAAAAATGAACAATTCACCCCTCCACTTT.

This clonotype turned up a few times. The chain recombines TRBV5-1 with TRBJ1-1; the D gene is possibly TRBD1 (5 bases). Trimming pared 1 base from V and 0 bases from J, leaving 13 bases between. Germline CDR1 reads SGHRS; CDR2 reads YFSETQ. This CDR3 is 16 amino acids long. In DNA form, the CDR3 reads TGCGCCAGCAGCTTGTCGGTGGGGCAGATGAACACTGAAGCTTTCTTT. Its protein is CASSLSVGQMNTEAFF.

In its sample, this clonotype was seen a few times. The chain couples TRBV4-3 to TRBJ1-2; D is undetermined. Germline CDR1 reads LGHNA; CDR2 reads YSLEER. Deletions cut 1 base from V and 0 bases from J, with 6 bases between. The CDR3 extends over 14 amino acids. The CDR3 loop reads CASSQGQTNYGYTF. CDR3 DNA: TGCGCCAGCAGCCAAGGCCAGACTAACTATGGCTACACCTTC.

The J gene is TRBJ2-7, the V gene TRBV11-2; either TRBD1 or TRBD2 may fit D (5 bases each). The CDR3 runs 15 residues. V lost 1 base and J lost 3, with 13 bases in between. The germline V gene has CDR1 SGHAT and CDR2 FQNNGV. The CDR3 reads CASSLVPGQRYEQYF. In DNA form, the CDR3 reads TGTGCCAGCAGCTTAGTACCGGGGCAGCGCTACGAGCAGTACTTC.

V and J are TRBV7-3 and TRBJ1-1, with 11 bases fitting TRBD1. This CDR3 spans 14 amino acids. Germline V gene sequence: CDR1 SGHTA, CDR2 FQGTGA. Trimming at V came to 4 bases and at J to 5 bases, leaving 3 bases not matched to a gene. The CDR3 DNA is TGTGCCAGCAGCTCCGGGACAGGGGGGACTGAAGCTTTCTTT. Translating gives CASSSGTGGTEAFF.